The 24 T cell receptor beta chains presented below share a single source sample, sequenced in a study of blood T cell repertoires in COVID-19. The protocol was immunoSEQ multiplex PCR, while the TCRdb copy is restricted to in-frame clones and leaves out a portion. In the table there are under 150,000 clones, approximately 79% of which are singletons. Material for sequencing was peripheral blood. The receptors here all came from a man aged 55 to 69 with acute or convalescent COVID-19.

The CDR3 reads CASSLGSGSLEQYF. The CDR3 DNA reads as TGTGCCAGCAGCTTAGGTAGCGGGAGCCTCGAGCAGTACTTC. This chain links TRBV7-2 with TRBJ2-7; the match to TRBD2 covers 9 bases. The V gene's germline CDR1 is SGHTA and CDR2 FQGNSA. V trimming: 1 base; J trimming: 6 bases; junction bases outside the gene matches: 4. This CDR3 is 14 amino acids long.

This chain uses TRBV28 with TRBJ1-4, with D unclear. The germline V gene encodes CDR1 MDHEN and CDR2 SYDVKM. Trimming stripped 2 bases from V and 3 bases from J, with 10 bases between. CDR3 length: 15 residues. In nucleotides, the CDR3 is TGTGCCAGCAGTTTAGGAGGGCTGTCTAATGAAAAACTGTTTTTT. This encodes CASSLGGLSNEKLFF. Variable domain in full (rest from reference TRBV28 and TRBJ1-4): DVKVTQSSRYLVKRTGEKVFLECVQDMDHENMFWYRQDPGLGLRLIYFSYDVKMKEKGDIPEGYSVSREKKERFSLILESASTNQTSMYLCASSLGGLSNEKLFFGSGTQLSVL.

The rearrangement uses TRBV5-1 and TRBJ2-1, with TRBD1 identical over 8 bases. CDR3 size: 15 residues. CDR1 is SGHRS, CDR2 YFSETQ, per germline. Losses at the gene ends were 4 bases for V and 3 bases for J; bases not matched to a gene: 6. In nucleotides, the CDR3 is TGCGCCAGCAGCCCGACAGGGGTGTTCTACAATGAGCAGTTCTTC. This translates into CASSPTGVFYNEQFF. Variable domain in full (rest from reference TRBV5-1 and TRBJ2-1): KAGVTQTPRYLIKTRGQQVTLSCSPISGHRSVSWYQQTPGQGLQFLFEYFSETQRNKGNFPGRFSGRQFSNSRSEMNVSTLELGDSALYLCASSPTGVFYNEQFFGPGTRLTVL.

V usage is TRBV30 and J usage is TRBJ2-7, with 13 bases aligning to TRBD2. This CDR3 is built from 18 residues. V was clipped by 2 bases and J by 2 bases; unmatched bases: 12. The V gene's germline CDR1 is GTSNPN and CDR2 SVGIG (reference sequence). The CDR3 DNA reads as TGTGCCTGGAGTTCCCCACTAGCGGGAGGGTACAAAGCCTACGAGCAGTACTTC. Amino acids: CAWSSPLAGGYKAYEQYF. The variable domain in full, completed from reference TRBV30 and TRBJ2-7, reads SQTIHQWPATLVQPVGSPLSLECTVEGTSNPNLYWYRQAAGRGLQLLFYSVGIGQISSEVPQNLSASRPQDRQFILSSKKLLLSDSGFYLCAWSSPLAGGYKAYEQYFGPGTRLTVT.

The CDR3 is CASSLLAGIQETQYF. The CDR3 nucleotides are TGTGCCAGCAGCTTACTAGCGGGAATACAAGAGACCCAGTACTTC. The genes are TRBV7-3 and TRBJ2-5; 9 bases align to TRBD2. CDR1 is SGHTA, CDR2 FQGTGA, per germline. There are 15 residues in the CDR3. After removal of 2 bases from V and 2 bases from J, the junction contained 3 bases not matched to a gene.

The chain is built from TRBV4-3 and TRBJ2-3, with 8 bases fitting TRBD2. The CDR3 has 17 residues. CDR1 is LGHNA and CDR2 is YSLEER in the germline V gene. V lost 0 bases, J lost 5 bases, and 10 bases stayed unmatched. CDR3 nucleotides: TGCGCCAGCAGCCAAGAGGTTCGGGATCTAGCGGGAGATACGCAGTATTTT. Amino acids: CASSQEVRDLAGDTQYF.

V gene TRBV7-2 combines with J gene TRBJ2-1; no clear D gene. The CDR3 sequence is 15 residues long. CDR1 is SGHTA, CDR2 FQGNSA, per germline. Trimming took off 0 bases at V and 0 bases at J, with 6 bases between the two ends. The CDR3 DNA reads as TGTGCCAGCAGCTTAGCGGCTAGCTCCTACAATGAGCAGTTCTTC. Its translation: CASSLAASSYNEQFF.

The rearrangement links TRBV30 to TRBJ1-1, with D possibly TRBD1 on 6 matching bases. CDR1 and CDR2 from the germline V gene are GTSNPN and SVGIG (reference sequence). The V end lost 8 bases, the J end lost 0 bases, and 10 bases lay between the germline ends. This CDR3 spans 12 amino acids. CDR3 residues: CAGDKMNTEAFF. The CDR3 DNA reads as TGTGCCGGGGACAAAATGAACACTGAAGCTTTCTTT.

The chain has TRBV7-2 and TRBJ1-2; D is unclear. Trimming removed 1 base at V and 5 bases at J, with 17 bases between. This CDR3 region has 16 residues. CDR1 and CDR2 from the germline V gene are SGHTA and FQGNSA. The CDR3 is CASSLGLGGHLYGYTF. The CDR3 region has the DNA TGTGCCAGCAGCTTAGGGCTGGGCGGGCACCTTTATGGCTACACCTTC.

The genes are TRBV5-8 and TRBJ2-1; TRBD2 might be the D (7 bases). The CDR3 has 14 amino acids. Germline V gene lookup returns CDR1 SGHTS and CDR2 YDEGEE. Trimming stripped 0 bases from V and 11 bases from J, with 15 bases between. CDR3: CASSLGGGVGQQFF. For the CDR3, the DNA is TGTGCCAGCAGCTTGGGGGGGGGCGTAGGCCAGCAGTTCTTC. Together with reference TRBV5-8 and TRBJ2-1, the CDR3 gives the full variable domain: EAGVTQSPTHLIKTRGQQATLRCSPISGHTSVYWYQQALGLGLQFLLWYDEGEERNRGNFPPRFSGRQFPNYSSELNVNALELEDSALYLCASSLGGGVGQQFFGPGTRLTVL.

The rearrangement joins TRBV9 to TRBJ2-2, with TRBD2 matching over 7 bases. The CDR3 has 16 residues. Germline values: CDR1 SGDLS, CDR2 YYNGEE. V lost 0 bases and J lost 0; bases outside the gene matches: 2. The CDR3 protein is CASSVALAANTGELFF. The CDR3 DNA reads as TGTGCCAGCAGCGTAGCCCTAGCGGCGAACACCGGGGAGCTGTTTTTT. The full variable domain, in which reference TRBV9 and TRBJ2-2 provide the parts outside the CDR3, is DSGVTQTPKHLITATGQRVTLRCSPRSGDLSVYWYQQSLDQGLQFLIQYYNGEERAKGNILERFSAQQFPDLHSELNLSSLELGDSALYFCASSVALAANTGELFFGEGSRLTVL.

This clone was picked up one time. This sequence joins TRBV6-5 and TRBJ2-1; D is unresolved. In germline, CDR1 is MNHEY, CDR2 SVGAGI. The CDR3 runs to 12 residues. V lost 7 bases and J lost 9, with 13 bases in between. The CDR3 loop reads CASTGSALEQFF. In nucleotides, the CDR3 is TGTGCCAGCACCGGGTCAGCCCTTGAGCAGTTCTTC.

A single count supports this clone. V usage is TRBV5-1 and J usage is TRBJ1-5, with a weak D call TRBD1 (5 bases). Trimming pared 0 bases from V and 4 bases from J, leaving 8 bases between. Germline CDR1 SGHRS, CDR2 YFSETQ. The CDR3 consists of 14 residues. The CDR3 reads CASSLEPGNQPQHF. The CDR3 nucleotides read TGCGCCAGCAGCTTGGAGCCAGGGAATCAGCCCCAGCATTTT.

This chain uses TRBV5-1 with TRBJ2-1; 13 bases are shared with TRBD2. This CDR3 contains 18 residues. The V gene's germline CDR1 is SGHRS and CDR2 YFSETQ. The trim removed 1 base at V and 5 bases at J, leaving 9 bases unmatched. The CDR3 protein is CASSLIRTSGSRDNEQFF. CDR3 DNA sequence: TGCGCCAGCAGCTTGATTAGGACTAGCGGGAGTAGAGACAATGAGCAGTTCTTC. The variable domain in full, with the rest retrieved from reference TRBV5-1 and TRBJ2-1, is KAGVTQTPRYLIKTRGQQVTLSCSPISGHRSVSWYQQTPGQGLQFLFEYFSETQRNKGNFPGRFSGRQFSNSRSEMNVSTLELGDSALYLCASSLIRTSGSRDNEQFFGPGTRLTVL.

This clone turned up a few times. The genes are TRBV28 and TRBJ1-1; 7 bases line up with TRBD1. The CDR3 consists of 16 residues. Germline V CDR1 and CDR2: MDHEN, SYDVKM. The V segment lost 2 bases and the J segment 0 bases; nucleotides outside the gene matches: 6. CDR3 DNA sequence: TGTGCCAGCAGTTTACCCAGGGGGGCCATGAACACTGAAGCTTTCTTT. It specifies CASSLPRGAMNTEAFF. Variable domain in full (rest from reference TRBV28 and TRBJ1-1): DVKVTQSSRYLVKRTGEKVFLECVQDMDHENMFWYRQDPGLGLRLIYFSYDVKMKEKGDIPEGYSVSREKKERFSLILESASTNQTSMYLCASSLPRGAMNTEAFFGQGTRLTVV.

A single count supports this clone. V is TRBV7-2 and J is TRBJ1-2; 12 positions agree with TRBD1. The CDR3 is made up of 14 amino acids. With 5 bases clipped from V and 7 bases from J, the junction kept 5 bases outside the gene matches. Germline V gives CDR1 SGHTA, CDR2 FQGNSA. The DNA of the CDR3 is TGTGCCAGCAGCCTGGGACAGGGGGCGTCTGGCTACACCTTC. Its translation: CASSLGQGASGYTF.

This clone was seen a few times. J is TRBJ1-2 and V is TRBV28; D gene ambiguous. CDR3 length equals 12 residues. CDR1 and CDR2 (germline): MDHEN, SYDVKM. The germline V and J ends were trimmed by 2 bases and 8 bases, with 9 bases remaining between them. Here the CDR3 DNA reads TGTGCCAGCAGTTTACAAGGAGTAGGCTACACCTTC. As protein: CASSLQGVGYTF.

This sequence joins TRBV24-1 and TRBJ2-3, with D possibly matching TRBD2 (6 bases). The CDR3 covers 16 residues. Germline CDR1 reads KGHDR; CDR2 reads SFDVKD. The germline V and J ends were trimmed by 2 bases and 2 bases, with 13 bases remaining between them. CDR3 region: CATSDSGGKSTDTQYF. CDR3 nucleotides: TGTGCCACCAGTGATTCAGGCGGGAAGTCCACAGATACGCAGTATTTT.

This clone has only a few counts. The rearrangement uses TRBV13 and TRBJ1-1, with TRBD1 as a possible D gene (6 bases). CDR1 and CDR2 (germline): PRHDT, FYEKMQ (reference sequence). Trimming took off 2 bases at V and 5 bases at J, with 9 bases between the two ends. This CDR3 contains 13 residues. CDR3 in DNA: TGTGCCAGCAGCTTAAAGGGGGTGACTGAAGCTTTCTTT. Translating gives CASSLKGVTEAFF.

This clone appeared a single time. The V call is TRBV4-3, the J call TRBJ2-1, with D possibly TRBD1 on 6 matching bases. Trimming pared 5 bases from V and 0 bases from J, leaving 8 bases between. CDR3 length equals 14 residues. Germline CDR1 is LGHNA and CDR2 is YSLEER. The CDR3 loop reads CASSKGDSYNEQFF. CDR3 sequence (DNA): TGCGCCAGCAGCAAGGGGGACTCCTACAATGAGCAGTTCTTC.

V and J are TRBV18 and TRBJ2-5, with a possible D match to TRBD1 (5 bases). V was trimmed by 6 bases and J by 3 bases, leaving 11 bases between them. The germline V gene has CDR1 KGHSH and CDR2 LQKENI. The CDR3 runs to 13 residues. CDR3 loop: CASSPGQEETQYF. Here the CDR3 DNA reads TGTGCCAGCTCCCCCGGACAAGAAGAGACCCAGTACTTC.

The chain recombines TRBV4-1 with TRBJ1-4; D is possibly TRBD1 (5 bases). The CDR3 sequence is 13 residues long. V lost 0 bases and J 7 bases, leaving 6 bases between the germline ends. The germline V gene encodes CDR1 MGHRA and CDR2 YSYEKL. The CDR3 nucleotides read TGCGCCAGCAGCCAAGAGGGGCGTGAAAAACTGTTTTTT. Translated, it gives CASSQEGREKLFF.

This clone was picked up a small number of times. The rearrangement uses TRBV28 and TRBJ1-3; 7 nucleotides line up with TRBD1. The V segment lost 5 bases and the J segment 4 bases; nucleotides outside the gene matches: 5. CDR1 and CDR2 from the germline V gene are MDHEN and SYDVKM. The CDR3 has 14 amino acids. The CDR3 sequence is CASSPDRIGNTIYF. In DNA, the CDR3 is TGTGCCAGCAGTCCGGACAGGATCGGAAACACCATATATTTT. Complete variable domain (other parts from reference TRBV28 and TRBJ1-3): DVKVTQSSRYLVKRTGEKVFLECVQDMDHENMFWYRQDPGLGLRLIYFSYDVKMKEKGDIPEGYSVSREKKERFSLILESASTNQTSMYLCASSPDRIGNTIYFGEGSWLTVV.

This clone was found once. The chain employs TRBV19 and TRBJ1-1; 10 nucleotides agree with TRBD1. The J segment lost 4 bases and the V segment lost 7 bases, leaving 6 bases of the junction unmatched. The CDR3 spans 14 residues. CDR1 LNHDA and CDR2 SQIVND come from the germline V gene (reference sequence). CDR3: CASNRQGAGTEAFF. The DNA for the CDR3 is TGTGCCAGTAACCGACAGGGGGCTGGCACTGAAGCTTTCTTT.